The source of this T cell receptor (beta chain) is a study of T cell responses to AZD1222 COVID-19 vaccine. Germline V gene sequence: CDR1 MDHEN, CDR2 SYDVKM. The CDR3 is made up of 14 amino acids. V was pared by 5 bases and J by 0 bases, with 11 bases between. A note on this clone: Its antigen is unknown.

Study observations and caveats: CD4 TCRs covered the whole spike, strongest at regions 160-218 and 743-854. The donor group comprised mostly white British people and more females; the analysis possibly underestimated clonal diversity.

The repertoire was sequenced with immunoSEQ multiplex PCR; TCRdb's copy has only in-frame clones and lacks some. The top ten clones hold around 1.7% of a sample with around 110,000 clones, about 91% of them seen once. This TCR was recovered from an adult in good health. The chain uses TRBV28 and TRBJ2-7, with no clear D. The sequencing here drew on peripheral blood, taken on day 0 of AZD1222 vaccination. The CDR3 DNA is TGTGCCAGCAGTGCGATGGACGTCTCCTACGAGCAGTACTTC. It specifies CASSAMDVSYEQYF.